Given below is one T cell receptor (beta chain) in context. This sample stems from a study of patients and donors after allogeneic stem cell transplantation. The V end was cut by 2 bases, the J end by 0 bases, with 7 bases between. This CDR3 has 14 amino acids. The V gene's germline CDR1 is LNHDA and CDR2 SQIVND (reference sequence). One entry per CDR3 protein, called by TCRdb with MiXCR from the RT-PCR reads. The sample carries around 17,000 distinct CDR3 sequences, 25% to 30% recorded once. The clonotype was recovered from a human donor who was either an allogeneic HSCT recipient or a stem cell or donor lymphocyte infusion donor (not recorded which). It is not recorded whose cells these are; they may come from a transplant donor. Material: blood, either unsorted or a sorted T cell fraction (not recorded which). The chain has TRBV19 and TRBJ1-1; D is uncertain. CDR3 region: CASSITNVNTEAFF. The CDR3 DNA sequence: TGTGCCAGTAGTATAACAAACGTGAACACTGAAGCTTTCTTT.